This TCR beta chain emerged from a study of prognosis after radiotherapy for stage I lung cancer. The authors amplified TCR beta CDR3 from genomic DNA using two-round multiplex PCR. TRBV and TRBJ genes each had their own specific primers in first-round PCR. The second round of PCR employed universal primers. TCRdb reprocessed the multiplex PCR reads via MiXCR and lists one record per CDR3 protein. The table has fewer than 15,000 distinct CDR3 sequences, about 43% seen once. The sample holds one count of this clonotype. The antigen remains undetermined. Overall study results and limits: Gene usage of TRBV and TRBJ reportedly differed between patients with and without metastases.

The sequence came from a donor older than 45 with non-small cell lung cancer. The starting material was PBMCs, obtained before or after stereotactic body radiation therapy (not recorded which).

The CDR3 region is CASSPTGGNSPLHF. The CDR3 DNA follows: TGTGCCAGCAGTCCGACAGGGGGTAATTCACCCCTCCACTTT. J is TRBJ1-6 and V is TRBV12-3 or TRBV12-4; TRBD1 aligns across 9 bases. V lost 5 bases and J lost 6; bases outside the gene matches: 2. The CDR3 spans 14 residues.